The source of this T cell receptor (beta chain) is a study of technical replicates of blood from several donors. Sequencing was performed with immunoSEQ multiplex PCR; in TCRdb, only in-frame clones are kept and a portion is missing. Of approximately 84,000 clones detected, 95% to 98% appear once; the ten largest clones hold around 0.15%. The CDR3 spans 13 residues. Germline CDR1 is SNHLY and CDR2 is FYNNEI. V lost 3 bases, J lost 3 bases, and 8 bases lay in between. J is TRBJ2-5 and V is TRBV2; D gene uncertain. The receptor comes from a human donor in good health. The sample consisted of T cells isolated from PBMCs. The CDR3 DNA follows: TGTGCCAGCAGTGACTCCGGTGAAGAGACCCAGTACTTC. Protein: CASSDSGEETQYF. The variable domain in full, with the rest retrieved from reference TRBV2 and TRBJ2-5, is EPEVTQTPSHQVTQMGQEVILRCVPISNHLYFYWYRQILGQKVEFLVSFYNNEISEKSEIFDDQFSVERPDGSNFTLKIRSTKLEDSAMYFCASSDSGEETQYFGPGTRLLVL.